One and the same sample provided the 21 T cell receptor beta chains below, sequenced in a study of CD8+CD57+ T cells in acquired aplastic anemia. Profiles of TCR beta VDJ and CDR3 were generated from a genomic DNA template. TCRdb re-analysed the reads in MiXCR, keeping a single row per CDR3 protein. In the table there are roughly 80,000 distinct CDR3 sequences, 40% to 55% of which are singletons. Sequencing was performed on sorted CD4+, CD8+, or CD8+CD57+ T cells (not recorded which) from PBMCs. All receptors come from a human donor in good health, serving as a control.

The chain's CDR3 is CATSRDLGLAGRTGELFF. The DNA of the CDR3 is TGTGCCACCAGCAGAGATCTAGGGCTAGCGGGACGCACCGGGGAGCTGTTTTTT. This sequence joins TRBV15 and TRBJ2-2; 9 positions agree with TRBD2. Germline V lookup: CDR1 LNHNV, CDR2 YYDKDF (reference sequence). The V gene end was trimmed by 0 bases and the J gene end by 4 bases; junction bases not matched to a gene: 9. The CDR3 runs 18 residues.

This clonotype was recorded at least ten times. This chain joins TRBV13 and TRBJ1-6; D might be TRBD1 (6 bases). The CDR3 is made up of 15 amino acids. Trimming pared 5 bases from V and 9 bases from J, leaving 17 bases between. The germline CDR1 and CDR2 sequences are PRHDT and FYEKMQ (reference sequence). This chain's CDR3 is CASSTYREGSSPLHF. In DNA form, the CDR3 reads TGTGCCAGCAGCACCTACAGGGAAGGAAGTTCACCCCTCCACTTT.

The rearrangement uses TRBV11-1 and TRBJ2-2; 8 bases fit TRBD2. Losses at the gene ends were 3 bases for V and 2 bases for J; bases not matched to a gene: 5. This CDR3 is built from 16 residues. Germline CDR1 reads SGHAT; CDR2 reads FQDESV (reference sequence). In nucleotides, the CDR3 is TGTGCCAGCAGCTTTTATAGCGGGGCCAACACCGGGGAGCTGTTTTTT. Its protein product is CASSFYSGANTGELFF.

This clonotype turned up a few times. The gene calls are TRBV5-6 and TRBJ1-1; no firm D call. The CDR3 covers 13 residues. Trimming cost V 8 bases and J 11 bases, with 22 bases left between them. The germline V gene has CDR1 SGHDT and CDR2 YYEEEE. The CDR3, as DNA: TGTGCCAGTGGATCCGGCGGGTACTTGGGTGCTTTCTTT. Translation: CASGSGGYLGAFF.

This clonotype was seen repeatedly, ten times or more. The CDR3: CASSRGGVAGEQYF. CDR3 nucleotides: TGTGCCTCCTCGCGGGGGGGCGTGGCTGGGGAGCAGTACTTC. The chain uses TRBV27 and TRBJ2-7; 9 bases are a match to TRBD2. The CDR3 consists of 14 residues. Per germline, CDR1 MNHEY and CDR2 SMNVEV (reference sequence). The ends lost 11 bases at V and 7 bases at J; junction bases unmatched: 15.

In its sample, this clonotype was seen many times. This sequence joins TRBV27 and TRBJ1-1; possibly TRBD1 for D (6 bases). The V gene lost 2 bases and the J gene lost 5 bases, with 12 bases spanning the gap. The germline gives CDR1 MNHEY, CDR2 SMNVEV (reference sequence). CDR3 length equals 14 residues. CDR3 nucleotides: TGTGCCAGCAGTTTAGCCCAGGGGCGGACTGAAGCTTTCTTT. Encoded protein: CASSLAQGRTEAFF.

The rearrangement links TRBV19 to TRBJ1-6; 7 nucleotides match TRBD1. Germline V gene data show CDR1 as LNHDA and CDR2 as SQIVND (reference sequence). The CDR3 runs to 15 residues. After removal of 2 bases from V and 8 bases from J, the junction contained 6 bases not matched to a gene. This CDR3 is CASSIFGTADSPLHF. CDR3 in DNA: TGTGCCAGTAGTATATTCGGGACAGCGGATTCACCCCTCCACTTT.

This clonotype was detected ten times or more. This rearrangement joins TRBV29-1 to TRBJ1-1; D remains unclear. The germline CDR1 and CDR2 sequences are SQVTM and ANQGSEA. The length of the CDR3 is 12 residues. V lost 6 bases, J lost 5 bases, and 13 bases lay in between. CDR3 nucleotides: TGCAGCGTCCGGACGGGAGGGACTGAAGCTTTCTTT. Its translation is CSVRTGGTEAFF.

The CDR3: CASSDSGVPYQPQHF. The CDR3 DNA reads as TGTGCCAGCAGTGATTCAGGGGTGCCCTATCAGCCCCAGCATTTT. The chain links TRBV6-1 to TRBJ1-5, with a tentative D call TRBD1 (6 bases). Trimming removed 3 bases at V and 5 bases at J, with 14 bases between. Germline CDR1 is MNHNS and CDR2 is SASEGT. The CDR3 extends over 15 amino acids.

The rearrangement links TRBV10-3 to TRBJ1-3, with no clear D. There are 13 residues in the CDR3. The V gene lost 5 bases and the J gene lost 2 bases, with 7 bases spanning the gap. Germline CDR1 reads ENHRY; CDR2 reads SYGVKD. The CDR3 DNA follows: TGTGCCATCAGTAGCGGGGCTGGAAACACCATATATTTT. Translated, it gives CAISSGAGNTIYF.

This sequence joins TRBV28 and TRBJ2-1, with a tentative D call TRBD2 (5 bases). Looked up from germline, CDR1 is MDHEN and CDR2 is SYDVKM. The CDR3 has 15 amino acids. V lost 2 bases to trimming and J lost 7 bases, with 15 bases between them. The CDR3 spells CASSLVGPGSNEQFF. DNA for the CDR3: TGTGCCAGCAGTTTAGTGGGCCCGGGGAGTAATGAGCAGTTCTTC.

This clonotype came up a few times. The chain couples TRBV6-1 to TRBJ2-1; the D call may be TRBD1 or TRBD2 (5 bases each). V was clipped by 6 bases and J by 8 bases, with 8 bases between them. Germline V gene sequence: CDR1 MNHNS, CDR2 SASEGT. CDR3 length: 11 amino acids. CDR3 DNA sequence: TGTGCCAGCAGCCGGGGCGATGAGCAGTTCTTC. This codes for CASSRGDEQFF.

The chain links TRBV13 to TRBJ1-2; 7 bases agree with TRBD1. Germline CDR1 is PRHDT and CDR2 is FYEKMQ (reference sequence). V lost 8 bases, J lost 4 bases, and 13 bases stayed unmatched. CDR3 length equals 15 residues. DNA of the CDR3: TGTGCCAGCTCACCCCCCAGGACAGGTATCTATGGCTACACCTTC. This gives the protein CASSPPRTGIYGYTF. The full variable domain, rest sourced from reference TRBV13 and TRBJ1-2, is AAGVIQSPRHLIKEKRETATLKCYPIPRHDTVYWYQQGPGQDPQFLISFYEKMQSDKGSIPDRFSAQQFSDYHSELNMSSLELGDSALYFCASSPPRTGIYGYTFGSGTRLTVV.

CDR3 nucleotide sequence: TGTGCCAGCAGTTTATATGGGACAGGGGATTCACCCCTCCACTTT. Translating it yields CASSLYGTGDSPLHF. The rearrangement joins TRBV28 to TRBJ1-6, with 10 bases aligning to TRBD1. The germline gives CDR1 MDHEN, CDR2 SYDVKM. V lost 1 base to trimming and J lost 8 bases; unmatched junction nucleotides: 2. The CDR3 totals 15 residues.

The chain recombines TRBV6-4 with TRBJ1-2; D not resolved. V was cut by 4 bases and J by 0 bases, with 0 bases left in between. CDR3 length: 11 amino acids. Germline assignment: CDR1 MRHNA and CDR2 SNTAGT. CDR3 DNA: TGTGCCAGCAGTGCTAACTATGGCTACACCTTC. Residues: CASSANYGYTF.

This clonotype was picked up many times. This chain connects TRBV7-6 to TRBJ1-2; D gene unclear. This CDR3 is built from 13 residues. Trimming stripped 1 base from V and 6 bases from J, with 9 bases between. The germline V gene encodes CDR1 SGHVS and CDR2 FNYEAQ. CDR3 nucleotides: TGTGCCAGCAGCTTAGATACCGCGGATGGCTACACCTTC. This encodes CASSLDTADGYTF.

This chain joins TRBV19 and TRBJ2-7; 9 bases fit TRBD2. The germline CDR1 and CDR2 sequences are LNHDA and SQIVND (reference sequence). The CDR3 has 15 amino acids. V dropped 6 bases and J dropped 1; count of bases not matched to a gene: 7. The CDR3 DNA reads as TGTGCCAGTAGCAGTAGCGGGAGAGGTTCCTACGAGCAGTACTTC. Protein product: CASSSSGRGSYEQYF.

V and J are TRBV15 and TRBJ2-7; no definite D call. The CDR3 runs to 14 residues. Looked up from germline, CDR1 is LNHNV and CDR2 is YYDKDF (reference sequence). With 3 bases removed from V and 3 bases from J, the gap between germline ends came to 12 bases. The CDR3 DNA reads TGTGCCACCAGCAGCTTGGCCGTGGACTACGAGCAGTACTTC. It translates to CATSSLAVDYEQYF.

The chain uses TRBV3-1 and TRBJ2-5; D may be TRBD1 (5 bases). V was clipped by 1 base and J by 4 bases, with 7 bases between them. The CDR3 spans 13 residues. Germline V lookup: CDR1 LGHDT, CDR2 YNNKEL (reference sequence). This chain's CDR3 is CASSQVQGETQYF. In nucleotides, the CDR3 is TGTGCCAGCAGCCAAGTTCAGGGAGAGACCCAGTACTTC.

The chain couples TRBV19 to TRBJ2-1, with TRBD2 identical over 10 bases. Germline CDR1 LNHDA, CDR2 SQIVND (reference sequence). The CDR3 is made up of 16 amino acids. Unmatched junction bases numbered 7, after V lost 6 bases and J lost 2 bases. The CDR3 loop is CASSPGLAETYNEQFF. CDR3 DNA sequence: TGTGCCAGTAGCCCCGGACTAGCGGAGACCTACAATGAGCAGTTCTTC.

This clonotype was seen at least ten times. The CDR3 bases are TGTGCCAGCAGCCGGACAGGGATTGTCCACGAGCAGTACTTC. Its protein is CASSRTGIVHEQYF. This sequence joins TRBV7-9 and TRBJ2-7, with TRBD1 identical over 8 bases. The germline CDR1 and CDR2 sequences are SEHNR and FQNEAQ (reference sequence). V lost 5 bases to trimming and J lost 5 bases; unmatched junction nucleotides: 8. The CDR3 has 14 residues.